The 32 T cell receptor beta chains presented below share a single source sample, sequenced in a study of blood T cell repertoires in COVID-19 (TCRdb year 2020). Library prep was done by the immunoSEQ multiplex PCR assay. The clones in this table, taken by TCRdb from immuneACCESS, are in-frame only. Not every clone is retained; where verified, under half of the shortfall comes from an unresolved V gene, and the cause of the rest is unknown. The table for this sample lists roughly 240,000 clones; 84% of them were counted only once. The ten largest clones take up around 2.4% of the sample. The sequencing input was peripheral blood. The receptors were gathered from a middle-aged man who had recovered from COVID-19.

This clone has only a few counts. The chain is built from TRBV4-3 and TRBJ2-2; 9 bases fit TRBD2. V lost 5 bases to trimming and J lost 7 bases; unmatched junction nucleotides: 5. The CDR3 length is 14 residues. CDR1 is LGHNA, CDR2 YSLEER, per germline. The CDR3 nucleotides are TGCGCCAGCAGCGCGGGGGGGGACGTCGGGGAGCTGTTTTTT. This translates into CASSAGGDVGELFF.

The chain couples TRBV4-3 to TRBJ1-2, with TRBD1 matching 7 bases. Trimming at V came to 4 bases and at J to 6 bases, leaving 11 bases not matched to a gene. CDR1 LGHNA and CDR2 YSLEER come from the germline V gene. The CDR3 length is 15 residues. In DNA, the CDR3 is TGCGCCAGCAGCCTAGCAACTACTACAGGGGATGGCTACACCTTC. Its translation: CASSLATTTGDGYTF.

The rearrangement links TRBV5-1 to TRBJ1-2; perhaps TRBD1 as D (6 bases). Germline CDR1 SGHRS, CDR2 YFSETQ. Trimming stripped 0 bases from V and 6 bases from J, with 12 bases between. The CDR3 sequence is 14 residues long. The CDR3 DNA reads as TGCGCCAGCAGCTTGGGGGCGGCAGGGGATGGCTACACCTTC. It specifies CASSLGAAGDGYTF.

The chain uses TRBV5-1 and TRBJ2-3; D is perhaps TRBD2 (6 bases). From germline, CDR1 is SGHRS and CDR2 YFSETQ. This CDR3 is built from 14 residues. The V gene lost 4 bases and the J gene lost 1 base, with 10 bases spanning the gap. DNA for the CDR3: TGCGCCAGCAGCGAAGGGGAGGGCACAGATACGCAGTATTTT. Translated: CASSEGEGTDTQYF.

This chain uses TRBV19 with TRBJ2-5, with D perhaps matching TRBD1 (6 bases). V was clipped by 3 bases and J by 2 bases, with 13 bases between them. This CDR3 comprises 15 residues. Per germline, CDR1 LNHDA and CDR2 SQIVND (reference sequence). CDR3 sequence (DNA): TGTGCCAGTAGTATCCGACAGGAGCCTCAAGAGACCCAGTACTTC. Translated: CASSIRQEPQETQYF.

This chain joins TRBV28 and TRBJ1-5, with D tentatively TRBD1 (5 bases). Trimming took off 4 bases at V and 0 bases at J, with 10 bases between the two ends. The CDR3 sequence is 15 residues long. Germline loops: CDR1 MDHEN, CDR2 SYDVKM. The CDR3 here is CASSYGGYSNQPQHF. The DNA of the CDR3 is TGTGCCAGCAGTTATGGGGGGTATAGCAATCAGCCCCAGCATTTT. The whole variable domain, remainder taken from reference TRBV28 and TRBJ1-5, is DVKVTQSSRYLVKRTGEKVFLECVQDMDHENMFWYRQDPGLGLRLIYFSYDVKMKEKGDIPEGYSVSREKKERFSLILESASTNQTSMYLCASSYGGYSNQPQHFGDGTRLSIL.

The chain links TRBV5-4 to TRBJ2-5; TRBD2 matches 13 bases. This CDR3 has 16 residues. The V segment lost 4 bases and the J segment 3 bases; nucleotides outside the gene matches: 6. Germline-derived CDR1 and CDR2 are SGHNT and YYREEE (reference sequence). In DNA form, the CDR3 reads TGTGCCAGCAGCCGTCGACTAGCGGGAGGCGAAGAGACCCAGTACTTC. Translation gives CASSRRLAGGEETQYF.

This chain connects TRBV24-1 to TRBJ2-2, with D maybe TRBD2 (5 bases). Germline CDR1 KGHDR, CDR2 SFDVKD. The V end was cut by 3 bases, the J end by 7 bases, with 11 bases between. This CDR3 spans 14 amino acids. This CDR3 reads CATSDTGSGGELFF. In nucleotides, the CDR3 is TGTGCCACCAGTGATACGGGGTCGGGCGGGGAGCTGTTTTTT.

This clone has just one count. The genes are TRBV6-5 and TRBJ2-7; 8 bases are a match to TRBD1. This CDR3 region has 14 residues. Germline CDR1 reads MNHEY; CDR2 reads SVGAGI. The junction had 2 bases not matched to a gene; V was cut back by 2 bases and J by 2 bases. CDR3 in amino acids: CASSYQGAPYEQYF. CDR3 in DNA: TGTGCCAGCAGTTACCAGGGGGCCCCCTACGAGCAGTACTTC.

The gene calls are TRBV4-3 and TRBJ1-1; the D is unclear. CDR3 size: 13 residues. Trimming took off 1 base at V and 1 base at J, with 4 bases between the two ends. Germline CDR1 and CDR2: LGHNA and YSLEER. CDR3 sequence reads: CASSQGPNTEAFF. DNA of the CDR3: TGCGCCAGCAGCCAAGGGCCGAACACTGAAGCTTTCTTT.

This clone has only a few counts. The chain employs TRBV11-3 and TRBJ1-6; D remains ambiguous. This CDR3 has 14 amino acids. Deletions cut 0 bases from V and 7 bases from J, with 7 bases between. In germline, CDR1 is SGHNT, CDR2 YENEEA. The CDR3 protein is CASSLDLRNSPLHF. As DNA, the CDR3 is TGTGCCAGCAGCTTAGACCTACGGAATTCACCCCTCCACTTT. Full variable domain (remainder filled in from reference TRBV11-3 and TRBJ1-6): EAGVVQSPRYKIIEKKQPVAFWCNPISGHNTLYWYLQNLGQGPELLIRYENEEAVDDSQLPKDRFSAERLKGVDSTLKIQPAELGDSAVYLCASSLDLRNSPLHFGNGTRLTVT.

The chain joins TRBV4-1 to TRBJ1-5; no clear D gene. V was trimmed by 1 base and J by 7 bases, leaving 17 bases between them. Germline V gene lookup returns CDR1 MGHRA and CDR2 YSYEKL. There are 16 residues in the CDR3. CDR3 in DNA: TGCGCCAGCAGCCAAGGTCCCGCCGAAGGGAGCCAGCCCCAGCATTTT. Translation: CASSQGPAEGSQPQHF.

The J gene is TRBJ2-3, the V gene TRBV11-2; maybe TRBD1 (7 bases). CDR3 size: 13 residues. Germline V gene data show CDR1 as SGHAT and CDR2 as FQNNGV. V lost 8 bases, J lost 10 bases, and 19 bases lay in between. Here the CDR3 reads CASRGTESSPQYF. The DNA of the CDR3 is TGTGCCAGCCGGGGGACAGAGTCCTCCCCGCAGTATTTT.

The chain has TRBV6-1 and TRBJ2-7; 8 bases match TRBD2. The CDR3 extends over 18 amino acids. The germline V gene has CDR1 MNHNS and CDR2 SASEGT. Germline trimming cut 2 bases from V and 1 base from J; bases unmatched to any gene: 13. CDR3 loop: CASSEIPIEAGVSYEQYF. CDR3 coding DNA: TGTGCCAGCAGTGAAATTCCGATCGAAGCGGGGGTATCCTACGAGCAGTACTTC.

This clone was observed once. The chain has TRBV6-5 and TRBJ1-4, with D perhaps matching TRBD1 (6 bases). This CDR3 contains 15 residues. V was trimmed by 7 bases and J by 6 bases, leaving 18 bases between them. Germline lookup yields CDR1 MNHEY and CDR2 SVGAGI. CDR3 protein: CASNRQDIRYEKLFF. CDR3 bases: TGTGCCAGCAACAGACAGGACATACGATATGAAAAACTGTTTTTT.

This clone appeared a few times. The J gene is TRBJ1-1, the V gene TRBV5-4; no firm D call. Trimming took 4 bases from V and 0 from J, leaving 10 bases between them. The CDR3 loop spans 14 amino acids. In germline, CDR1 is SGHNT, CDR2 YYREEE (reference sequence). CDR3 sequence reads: CASSTRAMNTEAFF. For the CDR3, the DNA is TGTGCCAGCAGCACGAGGGCGATGAACACTGAAGCTTTCTTT.

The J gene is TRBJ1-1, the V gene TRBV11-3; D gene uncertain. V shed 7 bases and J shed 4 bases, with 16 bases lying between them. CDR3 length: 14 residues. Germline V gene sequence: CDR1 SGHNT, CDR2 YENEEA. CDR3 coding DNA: TGTGCCAGCACCCCATGGACCCGGGGCACTGAAGCTTTCTTT. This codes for CASTPWTRGTEAFF.

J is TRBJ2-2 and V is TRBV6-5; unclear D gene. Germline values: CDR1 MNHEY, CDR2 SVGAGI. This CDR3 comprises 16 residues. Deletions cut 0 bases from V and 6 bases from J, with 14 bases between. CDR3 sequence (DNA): TGTGCCAGCAGTTACTCGATTAACCAGGTGTCCGGGGAGCTGTTTTTT. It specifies CASSYSINQVSGELFF.

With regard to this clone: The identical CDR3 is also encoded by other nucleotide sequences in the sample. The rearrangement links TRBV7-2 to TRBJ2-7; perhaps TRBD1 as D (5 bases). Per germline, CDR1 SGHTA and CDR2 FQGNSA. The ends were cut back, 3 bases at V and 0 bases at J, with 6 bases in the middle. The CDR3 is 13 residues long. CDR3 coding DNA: TGTGCCAGCAGCTTGGACATCTCCTACGAGCAGTACTTC. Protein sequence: CASSLDISYEQYF. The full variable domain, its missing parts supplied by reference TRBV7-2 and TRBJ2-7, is GAGVSQSPSNKVTEKGKDVELRCDPISGHTALYWYRQSLGQGLEFLIYFQGNSAPDKSGLPSDRFSAERTGGSVSTLTIQRTQQEDSAVYLCASSLDISYEQYFGPGTRLTVT.

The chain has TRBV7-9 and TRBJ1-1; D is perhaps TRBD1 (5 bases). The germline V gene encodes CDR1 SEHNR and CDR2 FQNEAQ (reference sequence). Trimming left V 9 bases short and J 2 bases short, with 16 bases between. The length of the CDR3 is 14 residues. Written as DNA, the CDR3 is TGTGCCAGTTGGGGGGAGAGGACAAACACTGAAGCTTTCTTT. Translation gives CASWGERTNTEAFF.

This chain's CDR3 is CASSQALAASTDTQYF. Here the CDR3 DNA reads TGCGCCAGCAGCCAGGCCCTAGCGGCTAGCACAGATACGCAGTATTTT. The V gene is TRBV4-3, the J gene TRBJ2-3; 7 bases align to TRBD2. Germline V CDR1 and CDR2: LGHNA, YSLEER. V shed 3 bases, J shed 0 bases, and the junction held 6 bases outside the gene matches. The CDR3 runs 16 residues.

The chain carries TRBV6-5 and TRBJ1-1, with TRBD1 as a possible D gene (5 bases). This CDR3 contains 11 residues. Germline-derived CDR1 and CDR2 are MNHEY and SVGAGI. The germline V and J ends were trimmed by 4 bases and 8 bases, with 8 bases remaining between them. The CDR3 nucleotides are TGTGCCAGCAGTTGGGGCAGGGAAGCTTTCTTT. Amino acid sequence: CASSWGREAFF.

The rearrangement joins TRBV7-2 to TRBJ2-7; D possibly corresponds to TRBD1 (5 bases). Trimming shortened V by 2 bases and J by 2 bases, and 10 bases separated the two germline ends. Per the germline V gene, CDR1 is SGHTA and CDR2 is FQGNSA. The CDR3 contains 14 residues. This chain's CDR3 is CASSLRTRTYEQYF. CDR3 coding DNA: TGTGCCAGCAGCTTACGGACAAGAACCTACGAGCAGTACTTC.

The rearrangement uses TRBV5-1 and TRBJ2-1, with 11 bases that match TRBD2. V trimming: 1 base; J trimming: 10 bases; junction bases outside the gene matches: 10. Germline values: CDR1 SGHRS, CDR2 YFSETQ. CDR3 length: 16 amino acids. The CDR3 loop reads CASSLQGSGRAGEQFF. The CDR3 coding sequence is TGCGCCAGCAGCTTGCAAGGTAGCGGGAGGGCCGGGGAGCAGTTCTTC.

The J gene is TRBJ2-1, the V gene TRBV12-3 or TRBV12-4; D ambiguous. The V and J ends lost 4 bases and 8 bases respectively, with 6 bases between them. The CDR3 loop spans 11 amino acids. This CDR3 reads CASSYLHEQFF. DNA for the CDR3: TGTGCCAGCAGTTATCTCCATGAGCAGTTCTTC.

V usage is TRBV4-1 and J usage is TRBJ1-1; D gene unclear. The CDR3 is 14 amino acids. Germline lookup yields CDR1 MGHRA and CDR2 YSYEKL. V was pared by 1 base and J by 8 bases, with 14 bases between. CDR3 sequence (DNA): TGCGCCAGCAGCCAAGCCTTGGAGGTTTGGGAAGCTTTCTTT. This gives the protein CASSQALEVWEAFF.

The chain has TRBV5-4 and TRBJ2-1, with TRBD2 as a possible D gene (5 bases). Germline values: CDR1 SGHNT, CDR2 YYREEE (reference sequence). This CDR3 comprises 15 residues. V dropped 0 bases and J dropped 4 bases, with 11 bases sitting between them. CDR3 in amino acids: CASSLELPGYNEQFF. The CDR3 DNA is TGTGCCAGCAGCTTGGAATTGCCGGGATACAATGAGCAGTTCTTC.

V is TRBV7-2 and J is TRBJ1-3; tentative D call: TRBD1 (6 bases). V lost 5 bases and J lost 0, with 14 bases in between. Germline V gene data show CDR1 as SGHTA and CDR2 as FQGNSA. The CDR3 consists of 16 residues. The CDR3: CASSPFQGLSGNTIYF. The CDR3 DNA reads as TGTGCCAGCAGCCCGTTCCAGGGGCTCTCTGGAAACACCATATATTTT.

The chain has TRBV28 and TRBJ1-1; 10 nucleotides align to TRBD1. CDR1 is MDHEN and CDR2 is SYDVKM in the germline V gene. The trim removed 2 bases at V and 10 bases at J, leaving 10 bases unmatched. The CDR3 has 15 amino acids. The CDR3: CASSLPVGQGGSAFF. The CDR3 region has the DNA TGTGCCAGCAGTTTACCCGTAGGACAGGGGGGGTCAGCTTTCTTT. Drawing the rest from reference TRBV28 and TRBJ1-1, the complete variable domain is DVKVTQSSRYLVKRTGEKVFLECVQDMDHENMFWYRQDPGLGLRLIYFSYDVKMKEKGDIPEGYSVSREKKERFSLILESASTNQTSMYLCASSLPVGQGGSAFFGQGTRLTVV.

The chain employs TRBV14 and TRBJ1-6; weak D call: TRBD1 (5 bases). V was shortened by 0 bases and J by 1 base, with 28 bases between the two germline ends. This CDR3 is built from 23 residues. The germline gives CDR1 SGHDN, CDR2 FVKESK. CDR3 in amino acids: CASSQEWWGLSQGKSSYNSPLHF. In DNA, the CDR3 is TGTGCCAGCAGCCAAGAATGGTGGGGCCTTTCCCAGGGAAAAAGTTCCTATAATTCACCCCTCCACTTT.

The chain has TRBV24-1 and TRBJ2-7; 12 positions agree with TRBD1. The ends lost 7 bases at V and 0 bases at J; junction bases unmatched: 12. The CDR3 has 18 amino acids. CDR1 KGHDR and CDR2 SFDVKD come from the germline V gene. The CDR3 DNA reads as TGTGCCACCAGAGCCGGGACAGGGGGCTGTTCTCACTCCTACGAGCAGTACTTC. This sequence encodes CATRAGTGGCSHSYEQYF.

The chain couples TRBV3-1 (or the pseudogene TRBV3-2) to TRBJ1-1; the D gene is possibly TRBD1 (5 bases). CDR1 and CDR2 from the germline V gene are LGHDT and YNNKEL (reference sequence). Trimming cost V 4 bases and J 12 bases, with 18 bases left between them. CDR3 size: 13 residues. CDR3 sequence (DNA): TGTGCCAGCAGCCTAGCTGATCGGGGGGTAACTTTCTTT. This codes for CASSLADRGVTFF.